This T cell receptor (beta chain) came from a study of regulatory T cells in long-lasting Graves disease. This clonotype was recorded many times. Germline CDR1 is LNHDA and CDR2 is SQIVND (reference sequence). Between the trimmed V and J ends, which lost 7 bases and 3 bases, there was a span of 3 bases. The CDR3 loop spans 11 amino acids. In building TCR beta libraries, iRepertoire HTBI primers were used together with Arm-PCR of CDR3 regions. TCRdb independently ran MiXCR on the multiplex PCR reads; one entry per CDR3 protein. The sample holds 430,000 or so distinct CDR3 sequences, under 25% seen once. Time point noted: persistent/refractory GD, antithyroid drugs over 5 years with positive TRAb. Scientists built the TCR library using RNA that was extracted from PBMCs. As collected, the peripheral blood samples measured around 9 milliliters each and went into EDTA tubes.

The source is a female donor with Graves disease. V and J are TRBV19 and TRBJ2-2; the D is unclear. Sample: peripheral blood mononuclear cells (PBMCs), taken when the disease was refractory, from a patient treated with antithyroid drugs. The CDR3 spells CASTHTGELFF. DNA for the CDR3: TGTGCCAGTACCCACACCGGGGAGCTGTTTTTT.